This TCR beta chain was observed in a study of technical replicates of blood from several donors. Profiled with immunoSEQ multiplex PCR; TCRdb holds only in-frame clones, not every one. Of roughly 100,000 clones listed, 90% to 96% are singletons. The sequencing sample was made of T cells isolated from PBMCs. The clonotype originates from a human donor in good health.

The CDR3 reads CASSPRVDTGELFF. The DNA for the CDR3 is TGTGCCAGCAGTCCCCGGGTGGACACCGGGGAGCTGTTTTTT. The chain carries TRBV27 and TRBJ2-2; no definite D call. Trimming removed 5 bases at V and 3 bases at J, with 10 bases between. The CDR3 spans 14 residues. The germline V gene has CDR1 MNHEY and CDR2 SMNVEV (reference sequence).